This TCR beta chain derives from a study of T-cell memory formation after mild COVID-19. The study, taken as a whole, reports: Clones that contracted from day 15 to 85 were balanced CD4/CD8, while later expanders leaned CD4+.

In TCRdb, the 5' RACE reads were re-called with MiXCR into one record per CDR3 protein. The table shows roughly 400,000 distinct CDR3 sequences, with approximately 15% occurring only once. This clonotype has just a few counts. Its antigen is currently unknown. This CDR3 has 18 residues. The germline gives CDR1 SQVTM, CDR2 ANQGSEA. V lost 2 bases and J lost 0; bases outside the gene matches: 8. The sample consisted of PBMCs or a T cell subset sorted from them (not recorded which). This clonotype originated in a man aged 18 to 30 who had mild COVID-19 (a few samples of this study predate the infection). Cell type and time point are not known. The chain employs TRBV29-1 and TRBJ2-2, with TRBD1 identical over 11 bases. In DNA form, the CDR3 reads TGCAGCGTTGAATTCTGGGACAGGGGGTCGGCGAACACCGGGGAGCTGTTTTTT. It translates to CSVEFWDRGSANTGELFF.